These T cell receptor beta chains were read from a single sample in a study of cytomegalovirus exposure and HLA in healthy donors. Using immunoSEQ multiplex PCR, the repertoire was profiled, and TCRdb retains in-frame clones only, with some absent. The profile shows fewer than 120,000 clones, around 85% of them singletons. Sequenced: PBMCs. Receptors were obtained from a man aged 40-49 years in good health and CMV-seronegative. CDR3s include the opening cysteine and the closing phenylalanine or tryptophan. Fields, in order: V gene, J gene, clone size, D gene, CDR3 protein, CDR3 DNA. The D gene is left open where the match is weak. Clone size, where shown, is once, few, many, or a class for clones that have expanded.

v_call: TRBV4-1; j_call: TRBJ1-1; clone_size: .; d_call: TRBD1; cdr3_aa: CASSTGGAGTEAFF; cdr3_nt: TGCGCCAGCAGCACAGGGGGCGCCGGCACTGAAGCTTTCTTT
v_call: TRBV5-6; j_call: TRBJ2-2; clone_size: .; d_call: .; cdr3_aa: CASSLAGPTGELFF; cdr3_nt: TGTGCCAGCAGCTTGGCCGGTCCCACCGGGGAGCTGTTTTTT
v_call: TRBV15; j_call: TRBJ1-1; clone_size: .; d_call: .; cdr3_aa: CATSRDGGFGVEGFWITEAFF; cdr3_nt: TGTGCCACCAGCAGAGATGGGGGGTTTGGAGTTGAAGGATTCTGGATCACTGAAGCTTTCTTT
v_call: TRBV6-5; j_call: TRBJ2-3; clone_size: .; d_call: TRBD1; cdr3_aa: CASSRQGQRADTQYF; cdr3_nt: TGTGCCAGCAGTAGACAGGGTCAGAGGGCAGATACGCAGTATTTT
v_call: TRBV6-1; j_call: TRBJ1-1; clone_size: .; d_call: TRBD1; cdr3_aa: CASSSYRGQAAEAFF; cdr3_nt: TGTGCCAGCAGCAGCTACAGGGGGCAGGCGGCTGAAGCTTTCTTT
v_call: TRBV2; j_call: TRBJ1-1; clone_size: few; d_call: TRBD1; cdr3_aa: CASRPGQGGTYEAFF; cdr3_nt: TGTGCCAGCAGGCCGGGACAGGGTGGGACCTATGAAGCTTTCTTT
v_call: TRBV28; j_call: TRBJ1-6; clone_size: .; d_call: TRBD1; cdr3_aa: CASSDFGTADPPLHF; cdr3_nt: TGTGCCAGCAGCGACTTCGGGACAGCCGACCCACCCCTCCACTTT
v_call: TRBV4-2; j_call: TRBJ2-3; clone_size: .; d_call: TRBD2; cdr3_aa: CASSQDRLLAGGTDTQYF; cdr3_nt: TGTGCCAGCAGCCAAGACCGCCTACTAGCGGGGGGTACAGATACGCAGTATTTT
v_call: TRBV5-8; j_call: TRBJ1-5; clone_size: .; d_call: .; cdr3_aa: CASSLLAGWSQPQHF; cdr3_nt: TGTGCCAGCAGCTTGTTGGCAGGGTGGAGCCAGCCCCAGCATTTT
v_call: TRBV5-1; j_call: TRBJ2-7; clone_size: .; d_call: .; cdr3_aa: CASSLHRSSYEQYF; cdr3_nt: TGCGCCAGCAGCTTGCACAGGAGTTCCTACGAGCAGTACTTC
v_call: TRBV7-2; j_call: TRBJ2-7; clone_size: few; d_call: TRBD1; cdr3_aa: CASRGTGVEQYF; cdr3_nt: TGTGCCAGCAGGGGGACAGGGGTCGAGCAGTACTTC
v_call: TRBV29-1; j_call: TRBJ1-1; clone_size: .; d_call: .; cdr3_aa: CSVGGRGNTEAFF; cdr3_nt: TGCAGCGTGGGAGGTCGGGGAAACACTGAAGCTTTCTTT
v_call: TRBV6-1; j_call: TRBJ1-1; clone_size: .; d_call: .; cdr3_aa: CASRPLRANTEAFF; cdr3_nt: TGTGCCAGCAGGCCTCTGAGGGCGAACACTGAAGCTTTCTTT
v_call: TRBV19; j_call: TRBJ1-5; clone_size: once; d_call: .; cdr3_aa: CASVAGAGNQPQHF; cdr3_nt: TGTGCCAGTGTAGCGGGGGCGGGCAATCAGCCCCAGCATTTT
v_call: TRBV7-6; j_call: TRBJ1-5; clone_size: few; d_call: .; cdr3_aa: CASSQSRGGQPQHF; cdr3_nt: TGTGCCAGCAGCCAGTCCAGGGGAGGGCAGCCCCAGCATTTT
v_call: TRBV7-3; j_call: TRBJ2-7; clone_size: .; d_call: .; cdr3_aa: CASSSNPFAGPYEQYF; cdr3_nt: TGTGCCAGCAGCTCCAATCCCTTCGCAGGGCCCTACGAGCAGTACTTC
v_call: TRBV2; j_call: TRBJ1-2; clone_size: .; d_call: .; cdr3_aa: CASSGTASTLYGYTF; cdr3_nt: TGTGCCAGCAGTGGGACAGCCAGCACTCTCTATGGCTACACCTTC
v_call: TRBV4-2; j_call: TRBJ2-6; clone_size: .; d_call: .; cdr3_aa: CASSQEAAGRGANVLTF; cdr3_nt: TGTGCCAGCAGCCAAGAGGCTGCAGGGCGCGGGGCCAACGTCCTGACTTTC